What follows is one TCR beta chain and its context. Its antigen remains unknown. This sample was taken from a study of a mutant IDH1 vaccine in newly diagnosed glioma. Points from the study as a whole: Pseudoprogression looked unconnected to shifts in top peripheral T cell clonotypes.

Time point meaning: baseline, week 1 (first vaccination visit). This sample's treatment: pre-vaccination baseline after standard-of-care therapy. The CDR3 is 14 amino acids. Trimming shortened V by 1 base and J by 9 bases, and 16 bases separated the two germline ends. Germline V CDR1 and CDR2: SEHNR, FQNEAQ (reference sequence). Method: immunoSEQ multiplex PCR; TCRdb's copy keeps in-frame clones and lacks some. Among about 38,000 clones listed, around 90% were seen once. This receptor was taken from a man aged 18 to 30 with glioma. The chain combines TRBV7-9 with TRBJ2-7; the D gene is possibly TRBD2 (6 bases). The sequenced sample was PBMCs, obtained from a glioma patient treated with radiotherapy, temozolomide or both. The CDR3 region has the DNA TGTGCCAGCAGCTTAGAGGCTAGCGAGGGCTCGCAGTACTTC. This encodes CASSLEASEGSQYF.